One sample yielded the 3 T cell receptor beta chains listed below, sequenced in a study of cytomegalovirus exposure and HLA in healthy donors. The PCR employed 60 Vbeta primers together with 13 Jbeta primers. Profiled with immunoSEQ multiplex PCR; TCRdb holds only in-frame clones, not every one. Here the sample spans around 140,000 clones, about 80% being singletons. The sequenced sample was PBMCs. Every receptor here comes from a man aged 30 to 39 in good health and CMV-seropositive.

This chain joins TRBV7-9 and TRBJ2-1, with 9 bases that match TRBD1. The trim removed 6 bases at V and 3 bases at J, leaving 6 bases unmatched. From germline, CDR1 is SEHNR and CDR2 FQNEAQ (reference sequence). This CDR3 spans 15 amino acids. The CDR3 sequence is CASSQDRGVYNEQFF. The CDR3 DNA reads as TGTGCCAGCAGTCAAGACAGGGGGGTCTACAATGAGCAGTTCTTC.

CDR3 residues: CASSQGTGGPYEQYF. For the CDR3, the DNA is TGCGCCAGCAGCCAAGGGACAGGGGGCCCCTACGAGCAGTACTTC. The V and J genes are TRBV4-1 and TRBJ2-7, with 11 bases lining up with TRBD1. Trimming removed 1 base from V and 2 bases from J; junction bases left unmatched: 1. In germline, CDR1 is MGHRA, CDR2 YSYEKL. The CDR3 consists of 15 residues.

CDR3: CASSRRTSGYNEQFF. In DNA form, the CDR3 reads TGTGCCAGCAGTCGCCGGACTAGCGGGTACAATGAGCAGTTCTTC. The chain links TRBV6-5 to TRBJ2-1, with 11 bases that match TRBD2. The CDR3 covers 15 residues. Unmatched junction bases numbered 4, after V lost 5 bases and J lost 4 bases. Germline V lookup: CDR1 MNHEY, CDR2 SVGAGI.